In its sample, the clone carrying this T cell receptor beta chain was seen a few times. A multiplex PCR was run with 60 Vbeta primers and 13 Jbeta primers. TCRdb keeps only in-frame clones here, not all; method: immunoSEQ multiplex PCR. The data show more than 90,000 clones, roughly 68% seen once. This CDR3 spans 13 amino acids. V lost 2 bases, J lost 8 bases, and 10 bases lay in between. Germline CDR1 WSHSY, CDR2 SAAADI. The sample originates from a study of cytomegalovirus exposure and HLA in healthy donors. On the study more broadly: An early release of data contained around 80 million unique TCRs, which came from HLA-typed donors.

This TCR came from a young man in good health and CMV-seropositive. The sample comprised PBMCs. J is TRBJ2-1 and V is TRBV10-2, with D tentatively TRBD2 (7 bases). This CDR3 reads CASSEGGGYEQFF. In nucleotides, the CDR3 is TGCGCCAGCAGTGAGGGCGGGGGCTATGAGCAGTTCTTC.